This is a list of T cell receptor beta chains from one sample in a study of shared clonotypes between healthy human individuals. The repertoire was sequenced with immunoSEQ multiplex PCR; TCRdb's copy has only in-frame clones and lacks some. The sample carries around 450,000 clones, 79% recorded once. Source material: PBMCs. The receptor source for this set is a middle-aged woman in good health. Some clones in this sample may be carry-over from other donors' samples. The CDR3 runs from the conserved cysteine through the conserved F or W. D genes are given only for firm matches. Expanded clones are given a class, and other clones once, few, many or no size at all.

clone size,D gene,J gene,V gene,CDR3 DNA,CDR3 protein
.,.,TRBJ2-2,TRBV18,TGTGCCAGCTCAAAGGGGGAAGCCGGGGAGCTGTTTTTT,CASSKGEAGELFF
.,TRBD2,TRBJ2-7,TRBV5-1,TGCGCCACCCGGACTAGCGGGAGCCACGAGCAGTACTTC,CATRTSGSHEQYF
few,.,TRBJ2-2,TRBV7-9,TGTGCCAGCAGCCCTCTCATGCGGAACACCGGGGAGCTGTTTTTT,CASSPLMRNTGELFF
.,TRBD1,TRBJ1-1,TRBV30,TGTGCCTGGAGTGTAGGCCAGGGGGTTAAGGCTTTCTTT,CAWSVGQGVKAFF
.,TRBD2,TRBJ2-7,TRBV7-9,TGTGCCAGCAGCCCCCGGCTAGCGGAGGGAACCGAGCAGTACTTC,CASSPRLAEGTEQYF
once,TRBD2,TRBJ2-3,TRBV9,TGTGCCAGCAGCGTAGGACCTAGCGGTAGCACAGATACGCAGTATTTT,CASSVGPSGSTDTQYF
.,.,TRBJ1-2,TRBV28,TGTGCCAGCACCTCAGGGGCAGGCCTGGGCTACACCTTC,CASTSGAGLGYTF
.,.,TRBJ1-3,TRBV5-1,TGCGCCAGCAGCTTGGGCAGCGGAAACACCATATATTTT,CASSLGSGNTIYF
.,TRBD1,TRBJ1-3,TRBV7-9,TGTGCCAGCAGCACGGACAGGGACTTTGGAAACACCATATATTTT,CASSTDRDFGNTIYF
.,TRBD1,TRBJ2-7,TRBV7-2,TGTGCCAGCACCCTCGGGACAGGCCTTTCCGAGCAGTACTTC,CASTLGTGLSEQYF
few,TRBD1,TRBJ2-7,TRBV19,TGTGCCAGTAGTAGACAGGGGGCAAGCGAGCAGTACTTC,CASSRQGASEQYF
.,.,TRBJ1-1,TRBV6-5,TGTGCCAGCTCCTACGGGGCAGGGGTGAACACTGAAGCTTTCTTT,CASSYGAGVNTEAFF
few,TRBD1,TRBJ1-4,TRBV5-1,TGCGCCAGCAGCGCTAACCCGGGACAGGGTGGTGAAAAACTGTTTTTT,CASSANPGQGGEKLFF
many,.,TRBJ1-2,TRBV2,TGTGCCAGCTATGGGACGGAGGGCTACACCTTC,CASYGTEGYTF
.,TRBD2,TRBJ2-1,TRBV13,TGTGCCAGCAGCTTAGGGACTAGCGGGAGGGGCCTTGAGCAGTTCTTC,CASSLGTSGRGLEQFF
.,.,TRBJ2-7,TRBV5-4,TGTGCCAGCAGCTCTAGGGCGGCCGAGCAGTACTTC,CASSSRAAEQYF
.,.,TRBJ2-3,TRBV7-3,TGTGCCAGCAGCTTAACTTCGACCTACACAGATACGCAGTATTTT,CASSLTSTYTDTQYF
.,TRBD2,TRBJ2-4,TRBV7-9,TGTGCCAGCAGCTCCCCGGGGGGGGGTCTAGCGGGAACTCAGTACTTC,CASSSPGGGLAGTQYF
.,.,TRBJ2-1,TRBV5-1,TGCGCCAGCAGGGGGGAGAATGAGCAGTTCTTC,CASRGENEQFF
few,.,TRBJ1-1,TRBV30,TGTGCCTGGAGTGTACAGATGAACACTGAAGCTTTCTTT,CAWSVQMNTEAFF
.,.,TRBJ2-4,TRBV21-1,TGTGCCAGCAGCAAAGAGGGAAACATTCAGTACTTC,CASSKEGNIQYF
.,.,TRBJ1-5,TRBV15,TGTGCCACCAGCAGAGGTCTAATGGATCAGCCCCAGCATTTT,CATSRGLMDQPQHF
.,TRBD2,TRBJ2-7,TRBV5-1,TGCGCCAGCAGACTAGCGGGAGATTCCCACGAGCAGTACTTC,CASRLAGDSHEQYF
.,.,TRBJ2-7,TRBV7-9,TGTGCCAGCAGCCTGACAGTGGGTGAGCAGTACTTC,CASSLTVGEQYF
.,TRBD2,TRBJ2-7,TRBV27,TGTGCCAGCAAGGGGACTAGCGGGTACGAGCAGTACTTC,CASKGTSGYEQYF
.,TRBD2,TRBJ2-7,TRBV15,TGTGCCACCAGCAGAGCCCCCTCTAGCGGAGTAACAGACGAGCAGTACTTC,CATSRAPSSGVTDEQYF
.,.,TRBJ2-7,TRBV18,TGTGCCAGCTCACCAGCGACCCGGGAGCAGTACTTC,CASSPATREQYF
.,.,TRBJ2-7,TRBV11-2,TGTGCCAGCAGCCCGAGAGGGGGGTACGAGCAGTACTTC,CASSPRGGYEQYF
once,.,TRBJ1-3,TRBV10-2,TGCGCCAGCAGACAGGGCTTCTCTGGAAACACCATATATTTT,CASRQGFSGNTIYF
.,.,TRBJ1-5,TRBV10-3,TGTGCCATCAGTGAGTCCCCGGGACGGAGCAATCAGCCCCAGCATTTT,CAISESPGRSNQPQHF
.,.,TRBJ2-7,TRBV5-4,TGTGCCAGCAGCCCCCCCGGGACCCCCGGGGACGAGCAGTACTTC,CASSPPGTPGDEQYF
.,.,TRBJ1-1,TRBV18,TGTGCCAGCTCACGCGGAGATTGGTCCCTGAACACTGAAGCTTTCTTT,CASSRGDWSLNTEAFF
.,.,TRBJ2-2,TRBV6-4,TGTGCCAGCAGGACATACACCGGGGAGCTGTTTTTT,CASRTYTGELFF
many,.,TRBJ1-6,TRBV30,TGTGCCTGGCAGGTGGGGACCGAGAATTCACCCCTCCACTTT,CAWQVGTENSPLHF
.,.,TRBJ2-5,TRBV28,TGTGCCAGCAGATCAACGGACTTGCCCGAGACCCAGTACTTC,CASRSTDLPETQYF
.,TRBD1,TRBJ1-1,TRBV5-1,TGCGCCAGCAGCCCGGGGGCAACAGGGGGTAACACTGAAGCTTTCTTT,CASSPGATGGNTEAFF
.,.,TRBJ2-5,TRBV5-4,TGTGCCAGCACCGAGGGCTCCGGGACCCCGCACTTC,CASTEGSGTPHF
.,.,TRBJ1-2,TRBV7-9,TGTGCCAGCAGCACACGCCCGTGGGGGACTAACTATGGCTACACCTTC,CASSTRPWGTNYGYTF